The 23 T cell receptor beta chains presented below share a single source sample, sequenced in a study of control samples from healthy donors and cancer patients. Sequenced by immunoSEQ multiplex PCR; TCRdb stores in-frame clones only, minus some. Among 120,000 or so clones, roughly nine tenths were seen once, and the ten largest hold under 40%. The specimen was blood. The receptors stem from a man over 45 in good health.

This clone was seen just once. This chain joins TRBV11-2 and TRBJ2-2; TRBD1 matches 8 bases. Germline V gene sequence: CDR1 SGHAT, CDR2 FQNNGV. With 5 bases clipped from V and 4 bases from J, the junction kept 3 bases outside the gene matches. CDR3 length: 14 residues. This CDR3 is CASSLTGGTGELFF. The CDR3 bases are TGTGCCAGCAGCCTCACAGGGGGCACCGGGGAGCTGTTTTTT.

This CDR3 reads CSVVGQGVSAFF. In DNA, the CDR3 is TGCAGCGTTGTTGGGCAGGGGGTTTCTGCTTTCTTT. The chain carries TRBV29-1 and TRBJ1-1; TRBD1 agrees at 7 bases. The CDR3 is made up of 12 amino acids. V gave up 4 bases and J gave up 11 bases; unmatched junction bases: 10. The germline CDR1 and CDR2 sequences are SQVTM and ANQGSEA.

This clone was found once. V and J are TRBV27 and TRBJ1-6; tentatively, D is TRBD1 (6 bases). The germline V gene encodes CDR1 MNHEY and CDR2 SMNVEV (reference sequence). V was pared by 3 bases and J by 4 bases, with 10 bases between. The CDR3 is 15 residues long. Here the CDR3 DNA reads TGTGCCAGCAGTTTGGGGGGCGGGTATAATTCACCCCTCCACTTT. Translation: CASSLGGGYNSPLHF.

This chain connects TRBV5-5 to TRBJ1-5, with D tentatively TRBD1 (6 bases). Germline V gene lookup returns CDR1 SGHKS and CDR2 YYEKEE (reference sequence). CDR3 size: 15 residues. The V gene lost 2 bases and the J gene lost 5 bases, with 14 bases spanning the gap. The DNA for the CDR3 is TGTGCCAGCAGCTTCGGGGGGCTATTGGATCAGCCCCAGCATTTT. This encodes CASSFGGLLDQPQHF.

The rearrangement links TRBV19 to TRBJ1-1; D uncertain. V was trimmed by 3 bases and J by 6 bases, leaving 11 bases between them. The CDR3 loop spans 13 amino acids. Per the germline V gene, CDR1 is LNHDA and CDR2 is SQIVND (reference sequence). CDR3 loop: CASSIRGSPEAFF. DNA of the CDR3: TGTGCCAGTAGTATCAGAGGGTCTCCTGAAGCTTTCTTT.

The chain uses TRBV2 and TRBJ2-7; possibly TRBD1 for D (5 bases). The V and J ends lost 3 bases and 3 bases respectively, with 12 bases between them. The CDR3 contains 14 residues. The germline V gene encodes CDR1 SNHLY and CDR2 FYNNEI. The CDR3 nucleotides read TGTGCCAGCAGTGATGGGGCAGAACACTACGAGCAGTACTTC. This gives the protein CASSDGAEHYEQYF.

Here the CDR3 DNA reads TGTGCCGGAAAACGACAGGGTTTCAACGAGCAGTACTTC. Its protein is CAGKRQGFNEQYF. This chain uses TRBV30 with TRBJ2-7; 7 bases line up with TRBD1. The CDR3 is 13 amino acids. V dropped 8 bases and J dropped 5; count of bases not matched to a gene: 12. Germline assignment: CDR1 GTSNPN and CDR2 SVGIG (reference sequence).

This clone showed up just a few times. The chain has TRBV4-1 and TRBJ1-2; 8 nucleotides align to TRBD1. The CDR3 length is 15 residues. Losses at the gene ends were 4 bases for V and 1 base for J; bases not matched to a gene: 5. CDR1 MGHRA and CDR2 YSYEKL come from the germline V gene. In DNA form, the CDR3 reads TGCGCCAGCAGCCCGACAGGGGCTGATAACTATGGCTACACCTTC. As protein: CASSPTGADNYGYTF.

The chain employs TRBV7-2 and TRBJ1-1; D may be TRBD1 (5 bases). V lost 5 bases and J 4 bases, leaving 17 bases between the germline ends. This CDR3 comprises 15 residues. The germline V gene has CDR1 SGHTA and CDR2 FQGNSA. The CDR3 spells CASSPWDSVSTEAFF. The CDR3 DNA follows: TGTGCCAGCAGCCCTTGGGACTCTGTGAGCACTGAAGCTTTCTTT. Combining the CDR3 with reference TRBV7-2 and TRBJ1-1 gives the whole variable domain GAGVSQSPSNKVTEKGKDVELRCDPISGHTALYWYRQSLGQGLEFLIYFQGNSAPDKSGLPSDRFSAERTGGSVSTLTIQRTQQEDSAVYLCASSPWDSVSTEAFFGQGTRLTVV.

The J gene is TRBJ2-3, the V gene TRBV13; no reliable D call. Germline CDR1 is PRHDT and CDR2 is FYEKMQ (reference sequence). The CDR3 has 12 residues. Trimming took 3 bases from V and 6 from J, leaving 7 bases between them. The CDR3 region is CASSFRKDTQYF. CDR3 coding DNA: TGTGCCAGCAGCTTCAGAAAGGATACGCAGTATTTT.

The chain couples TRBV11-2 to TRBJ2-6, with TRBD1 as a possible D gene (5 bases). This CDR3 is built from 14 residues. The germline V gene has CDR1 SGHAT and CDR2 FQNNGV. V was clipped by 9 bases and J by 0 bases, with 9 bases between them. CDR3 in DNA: TGTGCCAGTTGCACAGGCTCTGGGGCCAACGTCCTGACTTTC. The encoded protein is CASCTGSGANVLTF.

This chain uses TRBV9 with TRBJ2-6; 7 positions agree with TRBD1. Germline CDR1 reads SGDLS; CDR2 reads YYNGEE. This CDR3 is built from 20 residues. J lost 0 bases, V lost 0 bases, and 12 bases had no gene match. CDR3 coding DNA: TGTGCCAGCAGCGTAGTGGGACAGCCAATGCTGTACTCTGGGGCCAACGTCCTGACTTTC. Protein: CASSVVGQPMLYSGANVLTF. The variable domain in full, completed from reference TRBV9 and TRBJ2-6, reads DSGVTQTPKHLITATGQRVTLRCSPRSGDLSVYWYQQSLDQGLQFLIQYYNGEERAKGNILERFSAQQFPDLHSELNLSSLELGDSALYFCASSVVGQPMLYSGANVLTFGAGSRLTVL.

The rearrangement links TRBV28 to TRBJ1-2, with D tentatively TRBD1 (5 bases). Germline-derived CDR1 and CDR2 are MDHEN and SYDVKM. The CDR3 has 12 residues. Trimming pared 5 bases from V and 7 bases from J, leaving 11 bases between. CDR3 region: CASSMGTAGYTF. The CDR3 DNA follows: TGTGCCAGCAGTATGGGGACCGCTGGCTACACCTTC.

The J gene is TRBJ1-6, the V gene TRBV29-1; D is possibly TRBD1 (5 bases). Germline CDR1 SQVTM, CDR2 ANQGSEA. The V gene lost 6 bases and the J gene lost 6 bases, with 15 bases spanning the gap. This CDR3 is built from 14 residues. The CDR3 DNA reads TGCAGCGTGAGGGTTGGGGGTTCTAATTCACCCCTCCACTTT. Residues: CSVRVGGSNSPLHF.

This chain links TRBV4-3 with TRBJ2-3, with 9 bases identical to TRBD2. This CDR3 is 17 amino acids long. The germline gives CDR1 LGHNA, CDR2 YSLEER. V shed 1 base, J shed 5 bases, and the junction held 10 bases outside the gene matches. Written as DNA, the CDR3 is TGCGCCAGCAGCCAAGTTTATGGCGGGGGGGCCGTAGATACGCAGTATTTT. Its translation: CASSQVYGGGAVDTQYF.

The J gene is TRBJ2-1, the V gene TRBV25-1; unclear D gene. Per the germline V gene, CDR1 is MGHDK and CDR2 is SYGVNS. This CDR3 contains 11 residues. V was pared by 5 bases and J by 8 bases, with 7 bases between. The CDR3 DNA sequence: TGTGCCAGCAGTACCCTCGATGAGCAGTTCTTC. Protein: CASSTLDEQFF. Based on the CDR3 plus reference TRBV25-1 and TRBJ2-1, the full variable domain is EADIYQTPRYLVIGTGKKITLECSQTMGHDKMYWYQQDPGMELHLIHYSYGVNSTEKGDLSSESTVSRIRTEHFPLTLESARPSHTSQYLCASSTLDEQFFGPGTRLTVL.

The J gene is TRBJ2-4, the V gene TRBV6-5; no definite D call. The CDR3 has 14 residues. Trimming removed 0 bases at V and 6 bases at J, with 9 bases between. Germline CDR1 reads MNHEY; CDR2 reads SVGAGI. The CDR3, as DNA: TGTGCCAGCAGTTACTCGAAGGGCCGAAACATTCAGTACTTC. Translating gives CASSYSKGRNIQYF.

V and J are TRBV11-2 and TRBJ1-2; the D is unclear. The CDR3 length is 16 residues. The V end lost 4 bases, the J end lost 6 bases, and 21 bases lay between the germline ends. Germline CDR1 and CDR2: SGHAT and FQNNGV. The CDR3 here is CASSSLIDTAVHGYTF. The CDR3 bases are TGTGCCAGCAGCTCACTAATCGACACGGCTGTCCATGGCTACACCTTC.

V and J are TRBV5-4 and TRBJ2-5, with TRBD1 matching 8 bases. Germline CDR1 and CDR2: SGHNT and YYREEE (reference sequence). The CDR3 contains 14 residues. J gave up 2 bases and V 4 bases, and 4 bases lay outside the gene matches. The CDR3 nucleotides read TGTGCCAGCAGCCTAGACAGGGGACAAGAGACCCAGTACTTC. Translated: CASSLDRGQETQYF. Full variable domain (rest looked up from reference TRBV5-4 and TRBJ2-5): ETGVTQSPTHLIKTRGQQVTLRCSSQSGHNTVSWYQQALGQGPQFIFQYYREEENGRGNFPPRFSGLQFPNYSSELNVNALELDDSALYLCASSLDRGQETQYFGPGTRLLVL.

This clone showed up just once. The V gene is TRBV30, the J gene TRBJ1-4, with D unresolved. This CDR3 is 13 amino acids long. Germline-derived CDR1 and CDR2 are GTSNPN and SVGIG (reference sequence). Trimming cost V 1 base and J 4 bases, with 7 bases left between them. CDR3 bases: TGTGCCTGGAGTGGACAAGTTAATGAAAAACTGTTTTTT. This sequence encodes CAWSGQVNEKLFF.

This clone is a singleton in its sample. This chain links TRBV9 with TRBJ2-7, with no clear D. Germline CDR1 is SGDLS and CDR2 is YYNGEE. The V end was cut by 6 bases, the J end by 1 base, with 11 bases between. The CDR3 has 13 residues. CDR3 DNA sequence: TGTGCCAGCAATCGCGCCGGGTCCTACGAGCAGTACTTC. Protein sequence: CASNRAGSYEQYF. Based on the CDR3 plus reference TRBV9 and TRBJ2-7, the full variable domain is DSGVTQTPKHLITATGQRVTLRCSPRSGDLSVYWYQQSLDQGLQFLIQYYNGEERAKGNILERFSAQQFPDLHSELNLSSLELGDSALYFCASNRAGSYEQYFGPGTRLTVT.

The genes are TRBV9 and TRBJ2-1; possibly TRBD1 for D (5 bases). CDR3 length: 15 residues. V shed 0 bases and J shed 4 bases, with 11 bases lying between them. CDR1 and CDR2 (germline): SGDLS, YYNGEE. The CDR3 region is CASSVGRVGYNEQFF. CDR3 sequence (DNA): TGTGCCAGCAGCGTAGGCAGGGTGGGGTACAATGAGCAGTTCTTC.

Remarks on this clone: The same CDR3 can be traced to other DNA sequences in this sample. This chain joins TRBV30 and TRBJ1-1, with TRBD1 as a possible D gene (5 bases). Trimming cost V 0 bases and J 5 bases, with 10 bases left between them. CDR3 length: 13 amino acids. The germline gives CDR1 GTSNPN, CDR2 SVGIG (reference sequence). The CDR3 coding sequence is TGTGCCTGGAGTGTCCAGGGTTATACTGAAGCTTTCTTT. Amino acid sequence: CAWSVQGYTEAFF.